These 12 T cell receptor beta chains share one sample of origin, sequenced in a study of CD8 T cells in ankylosing spondylitis. TCRdb reanalysed the 5' RACE reads using MiXCR and keeps one entry per CDR3 protein. This sample carries approximately 260,000 distinct CDR3 sequences, roughly 18% of them seen once, and the ten largest clones take roughly a third. The sequenced sample consisted of blood, either unsorted or a sorted T cell fraction (not recorded which). The receptors were gathered from a male donor with ankylosing spondylitis or in good health (not recorded which).

This clonotype appeared many times. The chain carries TRBV12-3 or TRBV12-4 and TRBJ2-2; 11 bases match TRBD2. J lost 0 bases, V lost 6 bases, and 6 bases had no gene match. The CDR3 runs to 17 residues. The CDR3 loop reads CASSPQTSGANTGELFF. The CDR3 region has the DNA TGTGCCAGCAGCCCACAGACTAGCGGGGCGAACACCGGGGAGCTGTTTTTT.

This clonotype was detected only a few times. V usage is TRBV12-3 or TRBV12-4 and J usage is TRBJ2-5; D is perhaps TRBD1 (6 bases). This CDR3 spans 14 amino acids. Trimming stripped 4 bases from V and 1 base from J, with 10 bases between. Written as DNA, the CDR3 is TGTGCCAGCAGTTCTCGGACAGTCCAAGAGACCCAGTACTTC. It specifies CASSSRTVQETQYF.

The table lists this clonotype with a few counts. The CDR3: CSARDLDIAYEQYF. In DNA, the CDR3 is TGCAGTGCTAGAGATCTGGACATAGCCTACGAGCAGTACTTC. V gene TRBV20-1 combines with J gene TRBJ2-7; D possibly corresponds to TRBD1 (5 bases). Germline V gene sequence: CDR1 DFQATT, CDR2 SNEGSKA (reference sequence). Trimming left V 0 bases short and J 2 bases short, with 11 bases between. There are 14 residues in the CDR3.

This clonotype has ten or more counts. The genes are TRBV6-2 or TRBV6-3 and TRBJ2-4; weak D call: TRBD2 (5 bases). The CDR3 spans 17 residues. Deletions cut 4 bases from V and 3 bases from J, with 19 bases between. CDR1 is MNHEY and CDR2 is SVGEGT in the germline V gene. CDR3: CASSSLNRLLGKNIQYF. Written as DNA, the CDR3 is TGTGCCAGCAGTTCCCTAAATCGACTACTTGGCAAAAACATTCAGTACTTC.

V is TRBV2 and J is TRBJ2-5; no reliable D call. This CDR3 is built from 14 residues. V lost 0 bases and J 6 bases, leaving 11 bases between the germline ends. CDR1 is SNHLY, CDR2 FYNNEI, per germline. As DNA, the CDR3 is TGTGCCAGCAGTGAAGCGTTCAGTCAGCAGACCCAGTACTTC. Translated: CASSEAFSQQTQYF.

The chain has TRBV24-1 and TRBJ2-5; 7 positions agree with TRBD2. Germline CDR1 and CDR2: KGHDR and SFDVKD. The trim removed 4 bases at V and 4 bases at J, leaving 5 bases unmatched. The CDR3 is 14 amino acids. Here the CDR3 reads CATSDSIAGETQYF. The CDR3 DNA reads TGTGCCACCAGTGACTCTATAGCGGGAGAGACCCAGTACTTC.

Only a few counts were recorded for this clonotype. The rearrangement links TRBV5-1 to TRBJ2-1; maybe TRBD1 (6 bases). The V gene lost 5 bases and the J gene lost 2 bases, with 17 bases spanning the gap. Germline V gene lookup returns CDR1 SGHRS and CDR2 YFSETQ. The CDR3 has 16 amino acids. CDR3: CASRLPGELAYNEQFF. The CDR3 DNA reads TGCGCCAGCAGATTACCAGGGGAATTGGCCTACAATGAGCAGTTCTTC. The entire variable domain, with the rest obtained from reference TRBV5-1 and TRBJ2-1, is as follows: KAGVTQTPRYLIKTRGQQVTLSCSPISGHRSVSWYQQTPGQGLQFLFEYFSETQRNKGNFPGRFSGRQFSNSRSEMNVSTLELGDSALYLCASRLPGELAYNEQFFGPGTRLTVL.

J is TRBJ2-7 and V is TRBV2; 9 positions match TRBD2. With V trimmed by 6 bases and J by 3 bases, 15 bases remained unmatched. The CDR3 spans 17 residues. Germline CDR1 SNHLY, CDR2 FYNNEI. For the CDR3, the DNA is TGTGCCAGCAGCGAGACCCCCGTAGGGACTAGCCTCTACGAGCAGTACTTC. This encodes CASSETPVGTSLYEQYF.

This clonotype has a count of ten or more. The chain employs TRBV12-3 or TRBV12-4 and TRBJ2-3, with 8 bases matching TRBD1. This CDR3 is 12 amino acids long. Trimming at V came to 4 bases and at J to 13 bases, leaving 7 bases not matched to a gene. The CDR3 nucleotides read TGTGCCAGCAGTTCCCAGACAGGGGACAAGTATTTT. This codes for CASSSQTGDKYF.

This clonotype was observed a handful of times. The chain employs TRBV6-5 and TRBJ2-1; D perhaps matches TRBD2 (5 bases). This CDR3 is built from 15 residues. The germline gives CDR1 MNHEY, CDR2 SVGAGI. V gave up 3 bases and J gave up 2 bases, with 11 bases separating them. CDR3 sequence (DNA): TGTGCCAGCAGTTATAGGTTACTAGCCTACAATGAGCAGTTCTTC. Its protein is CASSYRLLAYNEQFF.

V gene TRBV10-2 combines with J gene TRBJ2-3; the D gene is possibly TRBD2 (6 bases). V lost 4 bases and J lost 2, with 10 bases in between. Germline V gene lookup returns CDR1 WSHSY and CDR2 SAAADI. This CDR3 is built from 14 residues. CDR3 amino acids: CASSVGGYTDTQYF. CDR3 in DNA: TGCGCCAGCAGTGTGGGGGGATACACAGATACGCAGTATTTT.

This chain uses TRBV10-3 with TRBJ2-1, with 10 bases that match TRBD2. The CDR3 has 15 residues. The junction had 8 bases not matched to a gene; V was cut back by 4 bases and J by 8 bases. The germline gives CDR1 ENHRY, CDR2 SYGVKD. CDR3 sequence: CAISVLAGVSDEQFF. The DNA of the CDR3 is TGTGCCATCAGTGTGCTAGCGGGAGTTTCGGATGAGCAGTTCTTC.